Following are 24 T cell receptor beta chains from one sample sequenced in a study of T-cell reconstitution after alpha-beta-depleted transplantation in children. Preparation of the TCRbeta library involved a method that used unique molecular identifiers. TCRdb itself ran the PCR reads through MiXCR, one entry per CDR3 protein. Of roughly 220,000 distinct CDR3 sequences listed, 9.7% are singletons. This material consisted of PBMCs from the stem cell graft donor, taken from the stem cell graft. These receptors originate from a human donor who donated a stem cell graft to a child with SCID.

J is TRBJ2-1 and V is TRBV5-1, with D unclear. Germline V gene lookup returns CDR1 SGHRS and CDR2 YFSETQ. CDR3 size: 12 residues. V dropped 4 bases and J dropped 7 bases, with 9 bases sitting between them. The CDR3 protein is CASSRTDNEQFF. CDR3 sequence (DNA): TGCGCCAGCAGCCGAACAGATAATGAGCAGTTCTTC.

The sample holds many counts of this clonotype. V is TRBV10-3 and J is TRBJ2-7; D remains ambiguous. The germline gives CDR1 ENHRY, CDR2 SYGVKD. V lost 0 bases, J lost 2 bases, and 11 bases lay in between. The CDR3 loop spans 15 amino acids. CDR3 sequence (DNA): TGTGCCATCAGTGAGTCGGTTGGTTCGCCCTACGAGCAGTACTTC. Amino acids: CAISESVGSPYEQYF.

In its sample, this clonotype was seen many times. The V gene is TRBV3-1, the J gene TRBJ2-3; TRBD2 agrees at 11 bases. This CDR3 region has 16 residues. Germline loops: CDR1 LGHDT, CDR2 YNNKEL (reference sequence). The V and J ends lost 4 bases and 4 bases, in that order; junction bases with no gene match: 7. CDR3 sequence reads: CASSRASGGTADTQYF. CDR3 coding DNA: TGTGCCAGCAGCCGCGCTAGCGGGGGGACCGCAGATACGCAGTATTTT.

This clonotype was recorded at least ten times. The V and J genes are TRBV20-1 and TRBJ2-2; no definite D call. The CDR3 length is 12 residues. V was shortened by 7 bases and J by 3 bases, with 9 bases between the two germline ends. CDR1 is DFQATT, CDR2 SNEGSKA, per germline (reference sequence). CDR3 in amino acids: CSGQDDTGELFF. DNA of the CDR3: TGCAGTGGGCAGGATGACACCGGGGAGCTGTTTTTT.

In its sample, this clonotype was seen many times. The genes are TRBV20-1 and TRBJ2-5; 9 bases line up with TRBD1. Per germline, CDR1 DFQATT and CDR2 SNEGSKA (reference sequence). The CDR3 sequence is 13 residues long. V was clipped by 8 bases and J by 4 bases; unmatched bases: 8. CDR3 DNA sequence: TGCAGTAACGACAGGGGGAAACGAGAGACCCAGTACTTC. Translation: CSNDRGKRETQYF.

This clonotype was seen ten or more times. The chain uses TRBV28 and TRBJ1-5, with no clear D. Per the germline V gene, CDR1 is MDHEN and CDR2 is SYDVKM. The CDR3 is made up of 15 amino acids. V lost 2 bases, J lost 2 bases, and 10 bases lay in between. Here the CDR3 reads CASSLQRVGNQPQHF. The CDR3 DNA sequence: TGTGCCAGCAGTTTACAGAGGGTGGGCAATCAGCCCCAGCATTTT.

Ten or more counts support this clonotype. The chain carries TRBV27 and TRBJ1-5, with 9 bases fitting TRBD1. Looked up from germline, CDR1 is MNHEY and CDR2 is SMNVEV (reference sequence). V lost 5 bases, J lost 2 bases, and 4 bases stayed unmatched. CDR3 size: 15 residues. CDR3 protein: CASSTGTGRNQPQHF. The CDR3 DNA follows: TGTGCCAGCAGTACCGGGACAGGGCGCAATCAGCCCCAGCATTTT.

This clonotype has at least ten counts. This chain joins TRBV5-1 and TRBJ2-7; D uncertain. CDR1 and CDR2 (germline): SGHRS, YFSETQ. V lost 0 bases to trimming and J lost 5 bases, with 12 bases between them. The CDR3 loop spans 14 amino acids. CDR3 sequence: CASSLEMLRDEQYF. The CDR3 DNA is TGCGCCAGCAGCTTGGAAATGCTCCGGGACGAGCAGTACTTC.

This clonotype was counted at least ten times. This CDR3 reads CASSLVTSGHNEQFF. The CDR3 coding sequence is TGCGCCAGCAGCTTGGTAACTAGCGGCCACAATGAGCAGTTCTTC. The chain carries TRBV5-1 and TRBJ2-1; TRBD2 agrees at 8 bases. The CDR3 consists of 15 residues. The germline gives CDR1 SGHRS, CDR2 YFSETQ. V shed 0 bases and J 5 bases; nucleotides not matched to a gene: 4.

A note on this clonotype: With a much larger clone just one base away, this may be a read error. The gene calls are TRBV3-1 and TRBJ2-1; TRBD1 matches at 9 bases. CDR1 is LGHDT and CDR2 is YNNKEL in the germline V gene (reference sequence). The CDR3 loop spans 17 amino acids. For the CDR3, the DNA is TGTGCCAGCTGCCAAGATTACCGGACAGGGGTTCACAATGAGCAGTTCTTC. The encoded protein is CASCQDYRTGVHNEQFF.

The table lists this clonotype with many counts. The CDR3 protein is CASSFPHGGQGTFRGYTF. Here the CDR3 DNA reads TGTGCCAGCAGTTTCCCCCACGGCGGACAGGGAACATTTCGGGGCTACACCTTC. The chain recombines TRBV28 with TRBJ1-2, with 8 bases identical to TRBD1. The V gene end was trimmed by 3 bases and the J gene end by 8 bases; junction bases not matched to a gene: 20. Germline V gives CDR1 MDHEN, CDR2 SYDVKM. The CDR3 spans 18 residues.

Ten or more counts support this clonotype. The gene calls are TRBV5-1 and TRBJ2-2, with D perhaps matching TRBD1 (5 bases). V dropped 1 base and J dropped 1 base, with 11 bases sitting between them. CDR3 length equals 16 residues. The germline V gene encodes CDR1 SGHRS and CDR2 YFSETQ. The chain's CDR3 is CASSLWKGRNTGELFF. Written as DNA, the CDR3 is TGCGCCAGCAGCTTGTGGAAGGGGCGGAACACCGGGGAGCTGTTTTTT.

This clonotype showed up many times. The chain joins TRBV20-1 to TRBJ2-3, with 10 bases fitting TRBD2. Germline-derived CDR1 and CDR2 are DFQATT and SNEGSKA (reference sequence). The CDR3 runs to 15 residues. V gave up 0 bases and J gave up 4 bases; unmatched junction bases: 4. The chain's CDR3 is CSARDLAGVADTQYF. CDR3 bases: TGCAGTGCTAGAGATCTAGCGGGGGTGGCAGATACGCAGTATTTT.

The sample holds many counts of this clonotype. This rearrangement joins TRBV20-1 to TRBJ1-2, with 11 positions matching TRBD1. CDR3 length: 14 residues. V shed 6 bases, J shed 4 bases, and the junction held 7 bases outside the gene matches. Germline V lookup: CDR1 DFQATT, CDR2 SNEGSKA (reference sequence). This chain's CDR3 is CSAGTGGSSYGYTF. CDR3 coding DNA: TGCAGTGCCGGGACAGGGGGGTCGAGCTATGGCTACACCTTC.

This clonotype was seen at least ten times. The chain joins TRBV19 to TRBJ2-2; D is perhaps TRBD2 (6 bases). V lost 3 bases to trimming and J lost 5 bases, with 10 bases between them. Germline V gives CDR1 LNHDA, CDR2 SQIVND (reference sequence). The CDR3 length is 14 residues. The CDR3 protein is CASSIPSGTGELFF. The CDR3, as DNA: TGTGCCAGTAGTATTCCAAGCGGGACCGGGGAGCTGTTTTTT.

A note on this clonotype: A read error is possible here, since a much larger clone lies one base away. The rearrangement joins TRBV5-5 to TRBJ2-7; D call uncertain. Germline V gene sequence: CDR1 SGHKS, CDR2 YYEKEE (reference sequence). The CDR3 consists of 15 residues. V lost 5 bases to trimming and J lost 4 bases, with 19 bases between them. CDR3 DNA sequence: TGTGCCAGCAGTACGCTTGGGTCAGCAAGTTACGAGCAGTACTTC. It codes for CASSTLGSASYEQYF.

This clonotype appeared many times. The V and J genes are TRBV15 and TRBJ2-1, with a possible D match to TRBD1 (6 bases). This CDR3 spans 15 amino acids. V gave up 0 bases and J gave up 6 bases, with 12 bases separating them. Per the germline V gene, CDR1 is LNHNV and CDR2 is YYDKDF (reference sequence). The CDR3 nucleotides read TGTGCCACCAGCAGAGAGGGGGCGCGGGTCAATGAGCAGTTCTTC. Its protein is CATSREGARVNEQFF.

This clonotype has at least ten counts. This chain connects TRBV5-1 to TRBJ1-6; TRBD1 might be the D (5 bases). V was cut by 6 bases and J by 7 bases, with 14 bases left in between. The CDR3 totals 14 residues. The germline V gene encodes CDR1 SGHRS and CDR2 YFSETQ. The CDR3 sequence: CASTLGTANSPLHF. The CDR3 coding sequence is TGCGCCAGCACCCTAGGGACGGCCAATTCACCCCTCCACTTT.

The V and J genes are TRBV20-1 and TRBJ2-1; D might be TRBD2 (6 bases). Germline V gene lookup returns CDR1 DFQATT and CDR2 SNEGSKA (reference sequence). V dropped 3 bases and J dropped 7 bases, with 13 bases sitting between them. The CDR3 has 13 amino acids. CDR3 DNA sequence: TGCAGTGCTAGTTGGGTAGCGGTAAATGAGCAGTTCTTC. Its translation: CSASWVAVNEQFF.

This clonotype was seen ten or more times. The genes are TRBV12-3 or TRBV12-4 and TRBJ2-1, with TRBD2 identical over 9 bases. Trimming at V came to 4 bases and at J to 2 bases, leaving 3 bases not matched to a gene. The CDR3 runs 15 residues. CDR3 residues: CASSSSGATYNEQFF. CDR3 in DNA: TGTGCCAGCAGTTCTAGCGGGGCTACCTACAATGAGCAGTTCTTC.

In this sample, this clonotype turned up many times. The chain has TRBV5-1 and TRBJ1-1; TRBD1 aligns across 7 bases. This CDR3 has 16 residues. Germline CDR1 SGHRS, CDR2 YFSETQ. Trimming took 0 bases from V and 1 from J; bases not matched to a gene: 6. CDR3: CASSLGGYRGNTEAFF. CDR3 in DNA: TGCGCCAGCAGCTTGGGGGGATACAGGGGGAACACTGAAGCTTTCTTT. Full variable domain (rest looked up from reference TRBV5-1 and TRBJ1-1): KAGVTQTPRYLIKTRGQQVTLSCSPISGHRSVSWYQQTPGQGLQFLFEYFSETQRNKGNFPGRFSGRQFSNSRSEMNVSTLELGDSALYLCASSLGGYRGNTEAFFGQGTRLTVV.

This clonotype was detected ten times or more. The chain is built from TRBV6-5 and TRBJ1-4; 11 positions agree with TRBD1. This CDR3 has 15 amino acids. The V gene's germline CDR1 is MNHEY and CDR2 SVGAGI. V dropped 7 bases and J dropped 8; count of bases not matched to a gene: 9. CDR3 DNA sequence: TGTGCCAGCAACCCGGGACAGGGGGTATTCGAAAAACTGTTTTTT. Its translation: CASNPGQGVFEKLFF.

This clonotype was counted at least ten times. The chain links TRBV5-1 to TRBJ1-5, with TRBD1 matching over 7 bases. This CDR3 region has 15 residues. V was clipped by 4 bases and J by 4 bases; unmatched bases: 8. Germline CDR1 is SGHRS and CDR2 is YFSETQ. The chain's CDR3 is CASSVTGERNQPQHF. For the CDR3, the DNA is TGCGCCAGCAGCGTTACAGGGGAACGGAATCAGCCCCAGCATTTT.

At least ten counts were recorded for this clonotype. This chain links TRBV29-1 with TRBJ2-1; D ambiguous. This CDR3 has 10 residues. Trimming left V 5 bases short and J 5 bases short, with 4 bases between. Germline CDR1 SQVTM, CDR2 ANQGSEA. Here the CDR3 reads CSVFNNEQFF. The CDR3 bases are TGCAGCGTTTTTAACAATGAGCAGTTCTTC.